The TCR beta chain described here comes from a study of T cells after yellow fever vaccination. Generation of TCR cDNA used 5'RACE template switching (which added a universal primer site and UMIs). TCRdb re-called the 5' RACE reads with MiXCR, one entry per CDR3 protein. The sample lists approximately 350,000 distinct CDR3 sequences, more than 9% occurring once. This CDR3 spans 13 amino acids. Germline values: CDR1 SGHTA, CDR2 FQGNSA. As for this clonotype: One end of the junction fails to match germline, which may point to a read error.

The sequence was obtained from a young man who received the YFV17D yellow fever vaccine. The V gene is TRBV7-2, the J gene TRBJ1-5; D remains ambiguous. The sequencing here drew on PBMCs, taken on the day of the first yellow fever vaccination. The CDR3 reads CASSLAPVQPPHF. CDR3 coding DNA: TGTGCCAGCAGCTTAGCGCCTGTTCAGCCCCCGCATTTT.